The 27 T cell receptor beta chains below all came from one sample that was sequenced in a study of T cells expressing NK-cell markers. From its re-call of the 5' RACE reads, TCRdb lists each CDR3 protein once, without DNA. This sample's table has about 460,000 distinct CDR3 sequences. Sequenced material: blood T cells: a sorted CD56 or NKG2C T cell subset, CD4+ or CD8+ T cells, or bulk PBMC T cells (not recorded which). The receptors shown here come from a woman aged 50 to 60 in good health.

The chain has TRBV7-9 and TRBJ2-5; absent DNA, TCRdb's TRBD2 call cannot be checked. CDR1 and CDR2 (germline): SEHNR, FQNEAQ (reference sequence). The CDR3 length is 17 residues. The CDR3 sequence: CASYPLTSGLSGETQYF.

The chain combines TRBV4-1 with TRBJ2-5; TCRdb names TRBD2, which stays unverified in the absence of DNA. CDR1 and CDR2 from the germline V gene are MGHRA and YSYEKL. The CDR3 totals 15 residues. CDR3 protein: CASSQASGLQETQYF.

This rearrangement joins TRBV12-3 or TRBV12-4 to TRBJ1-1; TCRdb returns TRBD1, unconfirmable since there is no DNA. The CDR3 loop spans 13 amino acids. CDR3 residues: CASSTGDWTEAFF.

The chain combines TRBV24-1 with TRBJ2-2; TCRdb calls TRBD2, which cannot be checked without DNA. CDR1 KGHDR and CDR2 SFDVKD come from the germline V gene. The CDR3 is 19 amino acids. CDR3 residues: CATSAQKPLAGGGTGELFF.

This chain joins TRBV27 and TRBJ2-1; TCRdb returns TRBD1, unconfirmable since there is no DNA. The V gene's germline CDR1 is MNHEY and CDR2 SMNVEV (reference sequence). The length of the CDR3 is 18 residues. Here the CDR3 reads CASSFGVLGRSSYNEQFF.

The V call is TRBV12-3 or TRBV12-4, the J call TRBJ1-2; TCRdb's D call, TRBD1, is unchecked because there is no DNA. This CDR3 is built from 14 residues. CDR3 loop: CASSSSTGHYGYTF.

The gene calls are TRBV20-1 and TRBJ2-3; the D call from TCRdb, TRBD2, cannot be confirmed without DNA. CDR1 is DFQATT and CDR2 is SNEGSKA in the germline V gene (reference sequence). CDR3 size: 16 residues. Here the CDR3 reads CSASWELMGGTDTQYF.

V is TRBV3-1 and J is TRBJ2-1; TCRdb gives TRBD2 as the D gene, but with no DNA this cannot be confirmed. The CDR3 runs 16 residues. Germline V gene data show CDR1 as LGHDT and CDR2 as YNNKEL (reference sequence). CDR3 residues: CASSQDLVRGANEQFF.

V gene TRBV20-1 combines with J gene TRBJ2-3; TCRdb's assignment of TRBD1 cannot be checked, as there is no DNA. This CDR3 is built from 15 residues. The V gene's germline CDR1 is DFQATT and CDR2 SNEGSKA (reference sequence). CDR3 loop: CSARDPGRVEDTQYF.

The rearrangement links TRBV5-1 to TRBJ2-1; TCRdb calls TRBD2, which cannot be checked without DNA. Germline values: CDR1 SGHRS, CDR2 YFSETQ. The CDR3 covers 16 residues. The chain's CDR3 is CASSLAPGGNTGEQFF.

The chain joins TRBV7-9 to TRBJ2-2. The CDR3 loop spans 14 amino acids. The germline gives CDR1 SEHNR, CDR2 FQNEAQ (reference sequence). CDR3: CASSLDLLTGELFF.

The rearrangement uses TRBV4-1 and TRBJ2-5. CDR1 and CDR2 from the germline V gene are MGHRA and YSYEKL. The CDR3 contains 13 residues. This CDR3 is CASSQDIYLPQYF.

This rearrangement joins TRBV24-1 to TRBJ1-2; TCRdb indicates TRBD1, and absent DNA this call remains unverified. The CDR3 sequence is 14 residues long. Germline loops: CDR1 KGHDR, CDR2 SFDVKD. The chain's CDR3 is CATSEGQAVGGYTF.

The chain carries TRBV28 and TRBJ2-1; lacking DNA, the TRBD1 call made by TCRdb goes unchecked. The length of the CDR3 is 14 residues. Germline CDR1 and CDR2: MDHEN and SYDVKM. The CDR3 loop is CASSPGTGRYEQFF.

The chain links TRBV7-9 to TRBJ1-4; TCRdb calls TRBD1, which cannot be checked without DNA. The CDR3 covers 14 residues. CDR1 and CDR2 from the germline V gene are SEHNR and FQNEAQ (reference sequence). The CDR3 region is CASSLGQGFEKLFF.

The chain has TRBV19 and TRBJ1-2. CDR3 length: 12 amino acids. Germline V gene lookup returns CDR1 LNHDA and CDR2 SQIVND (reference sequence). The CDR3 protein is CASSMIDLGYTF.

The chain recombines TRBV5-6 with TRBJ1-2; the D call from TCRdb, TRBD1, cannot be confirmed without DNA. The germline V gene encodes CDR1 SGHDT and CDR2 YYEEEE. CDR3 length equals 14 residues. This CDR3 is CASRGRGSDYGYTF. The full variable domain, its missing parts supplied by reference TRBV5-6 and TRBJ1-2, is DAGVTQSPTHLIKTRGQQVTLRCSPKSGHDTVSWYQQALGQGPQFIFQYYEEEERQRGNFPDRFSGHQFPNYSSELNVNALLLGDSALYLCASRGRGSDYGYTFGSGTRLTVV.

This chain connects TRBV5-5 to TRBJ1-4; TCRdb names TRBD1, which stays unverified in the absence of DNA. The CDR3 extends over 15 amino acids. The germline V gene has CDR1 SGHKS and CDR2 YYEKEE (reference sequence). CDR3 protein: CASSLGGTDLEKLFF.

The chain employs TRBV12-3 or TRBV12-4 and TRBJ1-4; with no DNA, the TCRdb D assignment of TRBD1 cannot be verified. There are 17 residues in the CDR3. The CDR3 region is CASSLRGQGFSNEKLFF.

The gene calls are TRBV5-8 and TRBJ2-6. Germline V lookup: CDR1 SGHTS, CDR2 YDEGEE. This CDR3 region has 16 residues. The CDR3 sequence: CASSLAAGTGANVLTF.

The chain recombines TRBV20-1 with TRBJ2-7; TCRdb's assignment of TRBD1 cannot be checked, as there is no DNA. The CDR3 is 12 residues long. CDR1 and CDR2 (germline): DFQATT, SNEGSKA (reference sequence). Here the CDR3 reads CSARYSGTEQYF.

This chain connects TRBV10-3 to TRBJ1-1; without DNA, the TCRdb call of TRBD1 cannot be checked. This CDR3 spans 17 amino acids. Germline values: CDR1 ENHRY, CDR2 SYGVKD. The CDR3 loop reads CAISLLPTQGVNTEAFF.

The chain is built from TRBV19 and TRBJ1-5; TCRdb picks TRBD1, but there is no DNA to check that call. The CDR3 consists of 15 residues. The germline CDR1 and CDR2 sequences are LNHDA and SQIVND (reference sequence). This chain's CDR3 is CASSLWTASNQPQHF.

The V call is TRBV5-1, the J call TRBJ1-1. Germline assignment: CDR1 SGHRS and CDR2 YFSETQ. CDR3 length equals 16 residues. CDR3 loop: CASSPFSRGMNTEAFF.

The chain combines TRBV13 with TRBJ2-5; the TCRdb call, TRBD2, lacks DNA for checking. The germline V gene has CDR1 PRHDT and CDR2 FYEKMQ (reference sequence). This CDR3 is 14 amino acids long. CDR3 amino acids: CASSKEREGETQYF.

The CDR3 reads CAWGAGGPGTGELFF. The chain joins TRBV30 to TRBJ2-2; no DNA is available, so the TRBD2 call from TCRdb remains unchecked. The CDR3 has 15 residues. Germline CDR1 and CDR2: GTSNPN and SVGIG (reference sequence).

The chain links TRBV11-1 to TRBJ1-1; lacking DNA, the TRBD1 call made by TCRdb goes unchecked. This CDR3 contains 14 residues. From germline, CDR1 is SGHAT and CDR2 FQDESV (reference sequence). The CDR3 protein is CASSTTQGIMEAFF.